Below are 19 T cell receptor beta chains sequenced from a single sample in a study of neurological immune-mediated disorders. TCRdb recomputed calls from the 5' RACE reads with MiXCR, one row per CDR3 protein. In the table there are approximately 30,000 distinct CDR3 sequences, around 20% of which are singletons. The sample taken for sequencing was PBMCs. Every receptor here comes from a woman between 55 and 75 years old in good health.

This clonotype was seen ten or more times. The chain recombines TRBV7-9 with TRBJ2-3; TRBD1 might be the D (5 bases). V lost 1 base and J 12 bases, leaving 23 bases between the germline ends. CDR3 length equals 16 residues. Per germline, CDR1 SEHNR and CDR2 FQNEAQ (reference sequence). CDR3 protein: CASSLGGRESWVNQYF. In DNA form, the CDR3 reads TGTGCCAGCAGCTTAGGAGGCAGGGAAAGCTGGGTCAATCAGTATTTT.

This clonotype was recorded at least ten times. CDR3 coding DNA: TGTGCCAGCAGCTCCACAGGTTATAGCGGCTACACCTTC. Translation: CASSSTGYSGYTF. The chain is built from TRBV28 and TRBJ1-2; a weak D match, TRBD1 (5 bases). The germline V and J ends were trimmed by 6 bases and 8 bases, with 16 bases remaining between them. CDR3 length: 13 residues. Germline CDR1 MDHEN, CDR2 SYDVKM.

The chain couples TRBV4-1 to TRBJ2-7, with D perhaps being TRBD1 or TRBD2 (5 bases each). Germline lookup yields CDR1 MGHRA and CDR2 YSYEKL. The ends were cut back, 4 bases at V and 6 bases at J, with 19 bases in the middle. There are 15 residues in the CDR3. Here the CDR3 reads CASSRGRGEDPEQYF. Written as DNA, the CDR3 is TGCGCCAGCAGCCGAGGAAGGGGAGAAGATCCCGAGCAGTACTTC.

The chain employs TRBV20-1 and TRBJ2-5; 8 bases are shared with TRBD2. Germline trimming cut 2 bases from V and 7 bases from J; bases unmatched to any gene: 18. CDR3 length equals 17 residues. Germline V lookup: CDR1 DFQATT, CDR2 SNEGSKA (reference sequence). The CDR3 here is CSARSDVAGGPGWTQYF. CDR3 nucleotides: TGCAGTGCTAGAAGTGACGTTGCGGGGGGTCCGGGGTGGACCCAGTACTTC.

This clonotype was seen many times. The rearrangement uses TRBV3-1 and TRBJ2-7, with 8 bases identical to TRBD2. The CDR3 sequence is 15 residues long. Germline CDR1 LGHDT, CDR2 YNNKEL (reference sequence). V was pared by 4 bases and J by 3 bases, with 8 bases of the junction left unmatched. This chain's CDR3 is CASSPGTRLYYEQYF. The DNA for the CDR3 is TGTGCCAGCAGCCCAGGGACTAGACTGTACTACGAGCAGTACTTC.

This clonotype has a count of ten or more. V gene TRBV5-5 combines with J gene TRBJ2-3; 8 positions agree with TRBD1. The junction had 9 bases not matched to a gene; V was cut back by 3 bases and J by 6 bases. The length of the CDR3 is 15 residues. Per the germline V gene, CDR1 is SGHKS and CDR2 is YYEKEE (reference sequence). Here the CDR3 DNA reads TGTGCCAGCAGCTGGACAGGGTCCCTCGGGGATACGCAGTATTTT. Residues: CASSWTGSLGDTQYF.

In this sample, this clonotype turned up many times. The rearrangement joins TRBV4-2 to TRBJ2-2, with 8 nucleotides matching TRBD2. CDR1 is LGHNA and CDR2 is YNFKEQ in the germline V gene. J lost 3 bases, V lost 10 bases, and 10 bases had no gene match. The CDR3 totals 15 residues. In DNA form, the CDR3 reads TGTGCCACCAAGAGCGGGGGCGGGGACACCGGGGAGCTGTTTTTT. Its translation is CATKSGGGDTGELFF.

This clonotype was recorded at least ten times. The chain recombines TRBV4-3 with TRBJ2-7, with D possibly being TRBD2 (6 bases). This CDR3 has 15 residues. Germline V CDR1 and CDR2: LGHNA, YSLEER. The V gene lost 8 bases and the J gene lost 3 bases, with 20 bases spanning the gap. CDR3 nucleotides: TGCGCCAGCGGGCAAAGAGCATCCGGGGGCTACGAGCAGTACTTC. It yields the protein CASGQRASGGYEQYF.

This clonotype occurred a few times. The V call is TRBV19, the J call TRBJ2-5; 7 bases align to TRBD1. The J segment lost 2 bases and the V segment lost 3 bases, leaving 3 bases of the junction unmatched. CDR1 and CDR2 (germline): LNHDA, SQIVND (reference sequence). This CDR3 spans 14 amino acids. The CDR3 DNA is TGTGCCAGTAGTATTGGGACAGCGCAAGAGACCCAGTACTTC. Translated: CASSIGTAQETQYF.

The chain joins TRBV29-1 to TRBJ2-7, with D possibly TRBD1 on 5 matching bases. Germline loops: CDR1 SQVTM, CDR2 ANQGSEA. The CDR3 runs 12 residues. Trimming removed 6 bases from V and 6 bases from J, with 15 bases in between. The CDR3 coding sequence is TGCAGCGTCGGCCTTAAGCAGGGCGAGCAGTACTTC. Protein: CSVGLKQGEQYF.

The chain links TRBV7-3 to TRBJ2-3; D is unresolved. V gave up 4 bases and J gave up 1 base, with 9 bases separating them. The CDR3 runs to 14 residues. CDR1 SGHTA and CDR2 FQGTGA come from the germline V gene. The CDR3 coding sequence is TGTGCCAGCAGCTCCGTGGTGGGCACAGATACGCAGTATTTT. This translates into CASSSVVGTDTQYF.

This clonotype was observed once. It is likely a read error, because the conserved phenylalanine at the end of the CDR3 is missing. The CDR3 spells CASNLGVLTLSLQTQYL. CDR3 nucleotide sequence: TGCGCCAGCAACTTGGGGGTGTTGACTCTCTCCCTCCAGACCCAGTACCTC. The chain recombines TRBV5-1 with TRBJ2-5; either TRBD1 or TRBD2 may fit D (5 bases each). The CDR3 totals 17 residues. From germline, CDR1 is SGHRS and CDR2 YFSETQ.

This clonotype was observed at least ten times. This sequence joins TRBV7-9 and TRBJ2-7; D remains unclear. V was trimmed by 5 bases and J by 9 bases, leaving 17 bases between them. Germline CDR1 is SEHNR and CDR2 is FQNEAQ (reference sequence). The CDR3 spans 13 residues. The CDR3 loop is CASSPRAGMRQYF. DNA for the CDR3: TGTGCCAGCAGCCCCCGGGCAGGCATGCGGCAGTACTTC. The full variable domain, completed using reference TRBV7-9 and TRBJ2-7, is DTGVSQNPRHKITKRGQNVTFRCDPISEHNRLYWYRQTLGQGPEFLTYFQNEAQLEKSRLLSDRFSAERPKGSFSTLEIQRTEQGDSAMYLCASSPRAGMRQYFGPGTRLTVT.

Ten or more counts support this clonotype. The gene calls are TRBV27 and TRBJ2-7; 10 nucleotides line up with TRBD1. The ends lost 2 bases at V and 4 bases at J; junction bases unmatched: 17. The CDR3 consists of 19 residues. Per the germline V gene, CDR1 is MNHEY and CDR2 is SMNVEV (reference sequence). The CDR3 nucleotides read TGTGCCAGCAGTTTAAAGGCCTGGGCCGGGACAGGGGTATGGTACGAGCAGTACTTC. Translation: CASSLKAWAGTGVWYEQYF.

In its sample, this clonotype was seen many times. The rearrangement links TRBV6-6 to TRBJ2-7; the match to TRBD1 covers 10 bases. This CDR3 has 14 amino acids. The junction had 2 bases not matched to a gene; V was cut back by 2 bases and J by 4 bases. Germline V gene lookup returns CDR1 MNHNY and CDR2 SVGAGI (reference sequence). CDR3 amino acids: CASSYPGQGYEQYF. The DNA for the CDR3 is TGTGCCAGCAGTTACCCGGGACAGGGGTACGAGCAGTACTTC.

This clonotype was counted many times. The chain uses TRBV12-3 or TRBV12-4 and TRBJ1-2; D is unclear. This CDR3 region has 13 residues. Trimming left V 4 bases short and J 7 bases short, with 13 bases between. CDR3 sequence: CASSSGPHVGYTF. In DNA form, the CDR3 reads TGTGCCAGCAGTTCCGGGCCCCATGTTGGCTACACCTTC.

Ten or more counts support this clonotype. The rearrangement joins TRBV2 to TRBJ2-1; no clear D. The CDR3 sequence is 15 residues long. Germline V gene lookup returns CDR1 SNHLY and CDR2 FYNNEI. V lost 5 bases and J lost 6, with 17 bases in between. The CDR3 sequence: CASSPPEESINEQFF. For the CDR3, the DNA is TGTGCCAGCAGTCCCCCTGAGGAATCGATCAATGAGCAGTTCTTC. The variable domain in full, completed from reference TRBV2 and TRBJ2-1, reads EPEVTQTPSHQVTQMGQEVILRCVPISNHLYFYWYRQILGQKVEFLVSFYNNEISEKSEIFDDQFSVERPDGSNFTLKIRSTKLEDSAMYFCASSPPEESINEQFFGPGTRLTVL.

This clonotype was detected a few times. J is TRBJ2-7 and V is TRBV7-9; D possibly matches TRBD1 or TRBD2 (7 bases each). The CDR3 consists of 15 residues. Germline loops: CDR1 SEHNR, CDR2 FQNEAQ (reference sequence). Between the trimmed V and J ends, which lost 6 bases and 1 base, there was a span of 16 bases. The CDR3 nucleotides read TGTGCCAGCAGTCGAACAGCGGGACAGTCCTACGAGCAGTACTTC. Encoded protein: CASSRTAGQSYEQYF.

CDR3 nucleotides: TGTGCCAGCATCCTTCGCCTTAGCGGGGGGACCGGGGAGCTGTTTTTT. Translated: CASILRLSGGTGELFF. The rearrangement joins TRBV5-5 to TRBJ2-2; 10 bases map to TRBD2. CDR3 length: 16 amino acids. The germline gives CDR1 SGHKS, CDR2 YYEKEE (reference sequence). Trimming took 6 bases from V and 5 from J; bases not matched to a gene: 10.